These 4 T cell receptor beta chains were all obtained from the same sample, sequenced in a study of cytomegalovirus exposure and HLA in healthy donors. PCR employed 60 Vbeta and 13 Jbeta primers. The table came from immunoSEQ multiplex PCR; TCRdb's copy has only in-frame clones and leaves some out. The sample yields roughly 200,000 clones, roughly 87% seen once. Material for sequencing was PBMCs. These TCRs come from a boy younger than 10 in good health and CMV-seronegative.

The chain joins TRBV6-5 to TRBJ2-3; 9 bases line up with TRBD2. The CDR3 covers 15 residues. V lost 2 bases and J lost 4; bases outside the gene matches: 4. Germline V gene sequence: CDR1 MNHEY, CDR2 SVGAGI. The CDR3 DNA reads as TGTGCCAGCAGTTACGGGCGGGGGGGCGCAGATACGCAGTATTTT. Translated: CASSYGRGGADTQYF.

The CDR3 DNA sequence: TGTGCCAGCAGCCAGAGGGCCAGAGATAACACTGAAGCTTTCTTT. Translation gives CASSQRARDNTEAFF. V usage is TRBV7-8 and J usage is TRBJ1-1, with unresolved D. V lost 5 bases to trimming and J lost 2 bases, with 15 bases between them. The CDR3 has 15 amino acids. Germline CDR1 is SGHVS and CDR2 is FQNEAQ. Looking up the rest from reference TRBV7-8 and TRBJ1-1 gives the full variable domain: GAGVSQSPRYKVAKRGQDVALRCDPISGHVSLFWYQQALGQGPEFLTYFQNEAQLDKSGLPSDRFFAERPEGSVSTLKIQRTQQEDSAVYLCASSQRARDNTEAFFGQGTRLTVV.

V usage is TRBV7-9 and J usage is TRBJ2-5; D unclear. The closer fit of TRBJ2-7 to the DNA end suggests the J call may be wrong. The CDR3 totals 12 residues. Germline CDR1 SEHNR, CDR2 FQNEAQ (reference sequence). This chain's CDR3 is CASSLGGAEQYF. CDR3 coding DNA: TGTGCCAGCAGCTTAGGAGGTGCCGAGCAGTACTTC.

This chain links TRBV5-1 with TRBJ1-1; tentative D call: TRBD1 (6 bases). Trimming left V 3 bases short and J 5 bases short, with 11 bases between. There are 13 residues in the CDR3. Germline lookup yields CDR1 SGHRS and CDR2 YFSETQ. The CDR3 protein is CASSSTGSTEAFF. The CDR3 bases are TGCGCCAGCAGCTCAACAGGGAGTACTGAAGCTTTCTTT.